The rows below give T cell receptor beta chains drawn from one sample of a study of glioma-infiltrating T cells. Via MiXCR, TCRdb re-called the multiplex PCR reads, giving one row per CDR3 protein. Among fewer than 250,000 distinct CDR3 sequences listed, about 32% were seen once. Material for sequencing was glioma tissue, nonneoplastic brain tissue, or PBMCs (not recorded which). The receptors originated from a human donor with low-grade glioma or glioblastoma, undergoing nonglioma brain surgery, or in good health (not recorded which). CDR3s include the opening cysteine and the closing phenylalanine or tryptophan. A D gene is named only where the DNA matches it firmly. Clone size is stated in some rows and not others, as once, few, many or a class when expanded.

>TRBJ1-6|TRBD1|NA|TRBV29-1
CSVETGGSGSPLHF
TGCAGCGTTGAAACAGGGGGAAGTGGGTCACCCCTCCACTTT
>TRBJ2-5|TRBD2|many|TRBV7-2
CASSRLLAGVGKTQYF
TGTGCCAGCAGCCGATTACTAGCGGGAGTAGGAAAGACCCAGTACTTC
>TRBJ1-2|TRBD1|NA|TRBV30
CAWSVQTGTGGRYTF
TGTGCCTGGAGTGTACAGACCGGGACAGGGGGCCGCTACACCTTC
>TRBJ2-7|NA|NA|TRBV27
CSSSRRYGVSYEQYF
TGTTCCAGCAGCCGCCGGTACGGGGTCTCCTACGAGCAGTACTTC
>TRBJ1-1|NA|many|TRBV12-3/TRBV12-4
CASTWGNGEAFF
TGTGCCAGCACATGGGGGAACGGTGAAGCTTTCTTT
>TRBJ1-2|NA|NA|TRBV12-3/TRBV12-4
CASSPSDSLFPYGYAF
TGTGCCAGCAGTCCCTCCGATTCGCTGTTCCCCTATGGCTACGCCTTC
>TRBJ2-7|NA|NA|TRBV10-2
CASFLGSEQYF
TGCGCCAGCTTCTTAGGGTCCGAGCAGTACTTC
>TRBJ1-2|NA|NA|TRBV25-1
CARIDSGTYGYTF
TGTGCCAGGATTGACTCAGGGACCTATGGCTACACCTTC
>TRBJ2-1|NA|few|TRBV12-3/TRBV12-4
CASSFGTPYNEQFF
TGTGCCAGCAGTTTCGGGACGCCCTACAATGAGCAGTTCTTC
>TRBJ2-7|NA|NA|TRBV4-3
CASSQVSGHEQYF
TGCGCCAGCAGCCAAGTCTCGGGGCACGAGCAGTACTTC
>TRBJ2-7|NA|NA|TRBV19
CASSIDSTGREQYF
TGTGCCAGTAGTATAGACTCAACAGGGCGCGAGCAGTACTTC
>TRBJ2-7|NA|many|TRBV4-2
CASSQDSSLYEQYF
TGTGCCAGCAGCCAGGACAGTAGCCTGTACGAGCAGTACTTC
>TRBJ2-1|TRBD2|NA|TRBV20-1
CSASPMTSGNNEQFF
TGCAGTGCTAGCCCGATGACTAGCGGTAACAATGAGCAGTTCTTC
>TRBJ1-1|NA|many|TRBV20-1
CSASQGDTEAFF
TGCAGTGCTAGCCAGGGTGACACTGAAGCTTTCTTT
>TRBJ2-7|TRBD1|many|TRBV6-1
CASSLGTVPFYEQYF
TGTGCCAGCAGTCTGGGGACAGTACCTTTTTACGAGCAGTACTTC
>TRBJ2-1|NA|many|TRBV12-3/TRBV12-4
CASSLGQRYNEQFF
TGTGCAAGCAGTTTGGGTCAGCGGTACAATGAGCAGTTCTTC
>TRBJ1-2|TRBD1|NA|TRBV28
CASSRQGVAYGYTF
TGTGCCAGCAGTAGACAGGGTGTAGCCTATGGCTACACCTTC
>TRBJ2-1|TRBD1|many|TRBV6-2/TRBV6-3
CASSYGTGVEGEQFF
TGTGCCAGCAGTTACGGGACAGGGGTAGAGGGTGAGCAGTTCTTC
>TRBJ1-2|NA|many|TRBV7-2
CASSFPGVMGGYTF
TGTGCCAGCAGCTTCCCCGGGGTGATGGGGGGCTACACCTTC
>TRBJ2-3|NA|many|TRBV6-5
CASSYGHGGDTQYF
TGTGCCAGCAGTTACGGCCACGGAGGAGATACGCAGTATTTT
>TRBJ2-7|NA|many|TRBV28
CASRAGSYEQYF
TGTGCCTCGAGGGCGGGCTCCTACGAGCAGTACTTC
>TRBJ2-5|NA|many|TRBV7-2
CASSLDPGQETQYF
TGTGCCAGCAGCTTAGACCCAGGGCAAGAGACCCAGTACTTC